This T cell receptor (beta chain) was retrieved from a study of T cell responses to AZD1222 COVID-19 vaccine. Overall study findings and caveats: The peak T cell response came first, and repertoires were sampled only after it. At study baseline, merely several AZD1222 recipients were seropositive. Epitopes outside B.1.351 and B.1.1.7 mutated regions reportedly drew nearly half of spike TCRs.

Sequencing was performed with immunoSEQ multiplex PCR; in TCRdb, only in-frame clones are kept and a portion is missing. The sample carries about 93,000 clones, about 90% recorded once. As for this clone: The antigen is unknown.

V was shortened by 0 bases and J by 8 bases, with 7 bases between the two germline ends. There are 13 residues in the CDR3. Germline CDR1 SNHLY, CDR2 FYNNEI. This clonotype was obtained from an adult in good health. V and J are TRBV2 and TRBJ2-2; tentatively, D is TRBD2 (5 bases). This specimen was peripheral blood, taken on day 0 of MenACWY control vaccination. For the CDR3, the DNA is TGTGCCAGCAGTGAAGCCGGGGATGGGGAGCTGTTTTTT. Its translation: CASSEAGDGELFF.